One sample yielded the 12 T cell receptor beta chains listed below, sequenced in a study of PD-1 blockade in classical Hodgkin lymphoma. As to time point: cycle 4 day 1 (C4D1), after six to seven weeks of nivolumab. Brentuximab vedotin exposure varied, and every patient relapsed after autologous stem cell transplantation. Magnetic negative selection was used to purify CD8+ T cells from thawed PBMCs. This table comes from immunoSEQ multiplex PCR, and its TCRdb copy is limited to in-frame clones, with some not included. The sample holds several thousand clones; 50% to 75% are singletons and the top ten take 9.5% to 13%. The source was CD8+ T cells from blood, collected before the fourth cycle of nivolumab. These receptors were taken from a human donor with classical Hodgkin lymphoma.

CDR3 DNA sequence: TGTGCCAGCAGCATGGGACAAGCCTACGAGCAGTACTTC. Translated: CASSMGQAYEQYF. The genes are TRBV7-8 and TRBJ2-7, with D maybe TRBD1 (6 bases). Germline CDR1 SGHVS, CDR2 FQNEAQ. Trimming cost V 5 bases and J 2 bases, with 10 bases left between them. The CDR3 covers 13 residues. The complete variable domain, with remaining parts taken from reference TRBV7-8 and TRBJ2-7, reads GAGVSQSPRYKVAKRGQDVALRCDPISGHVSLFWYQQALGQGPEFLTYFQNEAQLDKSGLPSDRFFAERPEGSVSTLKIQRTQQEDSAVYLCASSMGQAYEQYFGPGTRLTVT.

The chain links TRBV6-9 to TRBJ1-1, with D possibly TRBD1 on 5 matching bases. CDR3 size: 11 residues. Germline lookup yields CDR1 MNHGY and CDR2 SVAAGI. Trimming removed 7 bases from V and 8 bases from J, with 11 bases in between. The CDR3, as DNA: TGTGCCAGCATATGGGGGAGGGAAGCTTTCTTT. Protein product: CASIWGREAFF.

V is TRBV16 and J is TRBJ1-3; D unclear. CDR3 size: 14 residues. Per the germline V gene, CDR1 is KGHSY and CDR2 is FQNENV. Trimming took off 0 bases at V and 3 bases at J, with 6 bases between the two ends. CDR3 residues: CASSQSNLGNTIYF. The CDR3 bases are TGTGCCAGCAGCCAATCGAACCTTGGAAACACCATATATTTT.

V and J are TRBV11-2 and TRBJ1-2, with 8 bases aligning to TRBD1. Germline assignment: CDR1 SGHAT and CDR2 FQNNGV. The CDR3 has 15 residues. J was trimmed by 0 bases and V by 5 bases; bases with no gene match: 5. The CDR3 reads CASSVQGESNYGYTF. Written as DNA, the CDR3 is TGTGCCAGCAGCGTACAGGGGGAATCTAACTATGGCTACACCTTC. The variable domain in full, completed from reference TRBV11-2 and TRBJ1-2, reads EAGVAQSPRYKIIEKRQSVAFWCNPISGHATLYWYQQILGQGPKLLIQFQNNGVVDDSQLPKDRFSAERLKGVDSTLKIQPAKLEDSAVYLCASSVQGESNYGYTFGSGTRLTVV.

The DNA for the CDR3 is TGTGCCAGCAGTCCCCCTAGTCCCTCCTACGAGCAGTACTTC. Residues: CASSPPSPSYEQYF. The chain combines TRBV2 with TRBJ2-7; D is undetermined. Germline CDR1 is SNHLY and CDR2 is FYNNEI. V was cut by 5 bases and J by 0 bases, with 11 bases left in between. This CDR3 is 14 amino acids long.

This clone has just a few counts. The CDR3 loop is CATSRDTGVDSYEQYF. DNA of the CDR3: TGTGCCACCAGCAGGGACACAGGGGTTGACTCCTACGAGCAGTACTTC. The chain has TRBV15 and TRBJ2-7, with 7 bases lining up with TRBD1. The V gene end was trimmed by 3 bases and the J gene end by 0 bases; junction bases not matched to a gene: 8. Germline V gives CDR1 LNHNV, CDR2 YYDKDF (reference sequence). This CDR3 spans 16 amino acids.

The table lists this clone with a few counts. This chain links TRBV30 with TRBJ2-2, with no clear D. The germline gives CDR1 GTSNPN, CDR2 SVGIG (reference sequence). The CDR3 consists of 13 residues. Deletions cut 2 bases from V and 4 bases from J, with 8 bases between. Written as DNA, the CDR3 is TGTGCCTGGAGTCACCAGATCACCGGGGAGCTGTTTTTT. Translating it yields CAWSHQITGELFF.

This clone was seen just once. The chain is built from TRBV9 and TRBJ1-6; tentative D call: TRBD1 (6 bases). CDR1 is SGDLS and CDR2 is YYNGEE in the germline V gene. The CDR3 loop spans 14 amino acids. With 3 bases removed from V and 7 bases from J, the gap between germline ends came to 11 bases. The CDR3 reads CASSGTGYNSPLHF. The CDR3 region has the DNA TGTGCCAGCAGCGGTACAGGGTACAATTCACCCCTCCACTTT.

V usage is TRBV28 and J usage is TRBJ2-7; D possibly uses TRBD1 or TRBD2 (6 bases each). Trimming stripped 6 bases from V and 4 bases from J, with 19 bases between. Germline V gives CDR1 MDHEN, CDR2 SYDVKM. CDR3 length: 15 residues. As DNA, the CDR3 is TGTGCCAGCAGGCCCCAGAGGGGGGTATTGTACGAGCAGTACTTC. Protein sequence: CASRPQRGVLYEQYF.

The V gene is TRBV7-8, the J gene TRBJ1-5; no clear D gene. The germline V and J ends were trimmed by 1 base and 6 bases, with 13 bases remaining between them. The CDR3 has 15 residues. Germline V gene data show CDR1 as SGHVS and CDR2 as FQNEAQ. CDR3 amino acids: CASSLDWERSQPQHF. In DNA, the CDR3 is TGTGCCAGCAGCTTAGATTGGGAACGCAGTCAGCCCCAGCATTTT. The variable domain in full, completed from reference TRBV7-8 and TRBJ1-5, reads GAGVSQSPRYKVAKRGQDVALRCDPISGHVSLFWYQQALGQGPEFLTYFQNEAQLDKSGLPSDRFFAERPEGSVSTLKIQRTQQEDSAVYLCASSLDWERSQPQHFGDGTRLSIL.

The chain uses TRBV4-3 and TRBJ2-4, with D possibly TRBD1 on 7 matching bases. V lost 0 bases, J lost 6 bases, and 12 bases lay in between. Germline assignment: CDR1 LGHNA and CDR2 YSLEER. CDR3 length: 15 residues. The CDR3 region is CASSQDRGVGNIQYF. CDR3 nucleotide sequence: TGCGCCAGCAGCCAAGACAGGGGGGTAGGAAACATTCAGTACTTC.

The J gene is TRBJ1-5, the V gene TRBV28, with no clear D. Germline-derived CDR1 and CDR2 are MDHEN and SYDVKM. The CDR3 spans 15 residues. Trimming removed 6 bases from V and 0 bases from J, with 12 bases in between. The DNA for the CDR3 is TGTGCCAGCAGAAGCGGACCTTATAGCAATCAGCCCCAGCATTTT. Translated: CASRSGPYSNQPQHF.